This record looks at one T cell receptor beta chain sequence and its context. Via MiXCR, TCRdb re-called the 5' RACE reads, giving one row per CDR3 protein. Of about 32,000 distinct CDR3 sequences in the sample, around a quarter were seen once. V was clipped by 4 bases and J by 7 bases; unmatched bases: 6. CDR3 length: 16 amino acids. Germline lookup yields CDR1 SGHNT and CDR2 YYREEE (reference sequence). The clonotype was recovered from a female donor with breast cancer. The V and J genes are TRBV5-4 and TRBJ2-2; 14 positions agree with TRBD2. The source material was memory CD4+ T cells sorted from blood. Subset noted: memory CD4+ T cells, CD4+CD45RO+CD25-. Written as DNA, the CDR3 is TGTGCCAGCAGCCAGGGACTAGCGGGAGCAATCGGGGAGCTGTTTTTT. It codes for CASSQGLAGAIGELFF.